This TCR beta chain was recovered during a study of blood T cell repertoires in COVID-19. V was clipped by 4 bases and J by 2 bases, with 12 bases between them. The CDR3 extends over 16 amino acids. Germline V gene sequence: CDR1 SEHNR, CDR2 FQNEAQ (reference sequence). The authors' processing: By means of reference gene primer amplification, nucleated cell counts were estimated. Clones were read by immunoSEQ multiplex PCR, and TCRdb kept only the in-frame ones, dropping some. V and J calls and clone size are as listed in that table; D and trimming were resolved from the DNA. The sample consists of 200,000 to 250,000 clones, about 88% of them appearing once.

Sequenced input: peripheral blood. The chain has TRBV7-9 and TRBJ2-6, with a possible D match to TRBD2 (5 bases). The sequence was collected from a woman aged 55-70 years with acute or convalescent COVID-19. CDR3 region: CASSSSGGTGANVLTF. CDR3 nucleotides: TGTGCCAGCAGCTCTTCCGGAGGAACTGGGGCCAACGTCCTGACTTTC.